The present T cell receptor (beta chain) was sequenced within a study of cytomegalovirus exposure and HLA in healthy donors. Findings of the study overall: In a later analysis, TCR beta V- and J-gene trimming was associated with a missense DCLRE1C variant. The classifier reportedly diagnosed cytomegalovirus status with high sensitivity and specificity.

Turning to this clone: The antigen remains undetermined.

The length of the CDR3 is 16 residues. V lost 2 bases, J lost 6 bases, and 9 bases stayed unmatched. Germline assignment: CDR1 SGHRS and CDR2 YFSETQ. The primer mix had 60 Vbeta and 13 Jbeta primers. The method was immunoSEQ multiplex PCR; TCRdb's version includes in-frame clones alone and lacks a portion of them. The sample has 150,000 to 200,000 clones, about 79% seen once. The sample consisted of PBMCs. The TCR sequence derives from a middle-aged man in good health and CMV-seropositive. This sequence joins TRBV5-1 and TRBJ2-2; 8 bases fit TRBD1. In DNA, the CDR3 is TGCGCCAGCAGCTTTTCGACAGGGGATAGGGCCGGGGAGCTGTTTTTT. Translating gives CASSFSTGDRAGELFF.